A few counts support the clone carrying this T cell receptor (beta chain). Its antigen is undetermined. This record belongs to a study of T-cell reconstitution after alpha-beta-depleted transplantation in children. The CDR3 is 18 residues long. Germline-derived CDR1 and CDR2 are SGHAT and FQDESV (reference sequence). Trimming left V 1 base short and J 0 bases short, with 18 bases between. Study results and caveats: Reportedly, alpha-beta T cells present about two months post-transplant originated from several hundred expanded clones of graft origin. Some patients showed high day-60 TCRbeta diversity, which derived from surviving recipient T cells and thymic progenitors. The authors attributed T-cell counts and diversity one year after transplant mostly to newly produced T cells.

Unique molecular identifiers featured in how the TCRbeta library was prepared. TCRdb ran MiXCR on the PCR reads and lists one entry per CDR3 protein. Of about 290,000 distinct CDR3 sequences in the sample, around a tenth are singletons; the top ten hold around 7.5%. The chain employs TRBV11-1 and TRBJ1-1; no definite D call. The receptor was derived from a boy in the first two years of life with acute myeloid leukemia, due to receive a stem cell transplant. Here the sequenced sample was PBMCs, taken before TCRalphabeta/CD19-depleted stem cell transplant. CDR3 amino acids: CASSLGVLYGRMNTEAFF. In nucleotides, the CDR3 is TGTGCCAGCAGCTTAGGGGTTCTTTACGGACGAATGAACACTGAAGCTTTCTTT. The full variable domain, in which reference TRBV11-1 and TRBJ1-1 provide the parts outside the CDR3, is EAEVAQSPRYKITEKSQAVAFWCDPISGHATLYWYRQILGQGPELLVQFQDESVVDDSQLPKDRFSAERLKGVDSTLKIQPAELGDSAMYLCASSLGVLYGRMNTEAFFGQGTRLTVV.